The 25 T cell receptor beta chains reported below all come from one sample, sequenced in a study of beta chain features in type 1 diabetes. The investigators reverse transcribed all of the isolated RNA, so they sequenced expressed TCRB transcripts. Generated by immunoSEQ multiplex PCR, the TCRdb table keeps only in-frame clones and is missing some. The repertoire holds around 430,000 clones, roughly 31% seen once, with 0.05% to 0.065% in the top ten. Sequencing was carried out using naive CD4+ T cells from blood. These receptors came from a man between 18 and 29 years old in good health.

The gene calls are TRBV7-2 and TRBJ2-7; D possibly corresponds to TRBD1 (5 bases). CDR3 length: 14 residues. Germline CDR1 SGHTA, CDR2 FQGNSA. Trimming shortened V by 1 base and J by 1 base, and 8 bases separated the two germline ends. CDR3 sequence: CASSLETESYEQYF. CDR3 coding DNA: TGTGCCAGCAGCTTAGAGACAGAGTCCTACGAGCAGTACTTC.

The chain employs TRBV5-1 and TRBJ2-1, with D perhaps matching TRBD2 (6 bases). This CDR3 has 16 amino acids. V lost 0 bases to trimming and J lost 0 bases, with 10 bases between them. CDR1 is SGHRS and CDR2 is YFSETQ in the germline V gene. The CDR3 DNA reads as TGCGCCAGCAGCTTGGTTAGCGGAGGCTCCTACAATGAGCAGTTCTTC. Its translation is CASSLVSGGSYNEQFF.

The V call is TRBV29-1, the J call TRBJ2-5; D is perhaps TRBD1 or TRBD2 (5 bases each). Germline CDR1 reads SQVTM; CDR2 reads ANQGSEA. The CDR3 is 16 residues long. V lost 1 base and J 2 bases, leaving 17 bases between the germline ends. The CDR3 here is CSVEGQGRRRQETQYF. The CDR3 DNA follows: TGCAGCGTTGAAGGGCAGGGTAGGAGGCGGCAAGAGACCCAGTACTTC.

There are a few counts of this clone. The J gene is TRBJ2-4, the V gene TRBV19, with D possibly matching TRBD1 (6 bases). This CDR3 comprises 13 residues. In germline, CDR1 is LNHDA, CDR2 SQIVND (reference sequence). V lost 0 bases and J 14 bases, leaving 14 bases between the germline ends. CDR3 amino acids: CASSIDRSGVEYF. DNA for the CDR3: TGTGCCAGTAGTATAGACCGATCAGGGGTAGAGTACTTC.

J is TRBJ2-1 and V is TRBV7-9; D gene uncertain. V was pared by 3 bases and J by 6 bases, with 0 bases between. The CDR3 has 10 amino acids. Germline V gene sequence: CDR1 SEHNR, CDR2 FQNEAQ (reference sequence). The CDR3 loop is CASSFNEQFF. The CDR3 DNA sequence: TGTGCCAGCAGCTTCAATGAGCAGTTCTTC. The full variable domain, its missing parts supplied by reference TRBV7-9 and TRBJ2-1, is DTGVSQNPRHKITKRGQNVTFRCDPISEHNRLYWYRQTLGQGPEFLTYFQNEAQLEKSRLLSDRFSAERPKGSFSTLEIQRTEQGDSAMYLCASSFNEQFFGPGTRLTVL.

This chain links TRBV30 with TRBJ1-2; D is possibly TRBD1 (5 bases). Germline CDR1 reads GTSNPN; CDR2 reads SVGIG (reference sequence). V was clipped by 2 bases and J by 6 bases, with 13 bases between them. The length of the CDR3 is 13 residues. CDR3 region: CAWSSQVVHGYTF. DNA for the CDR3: TGTGCCTGGAGTTCACAGGTCGTCCATGGCTACACCTTC. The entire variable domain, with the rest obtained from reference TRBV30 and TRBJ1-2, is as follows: SQTIHQWPATLVQPVGSPLSLECTVEGTSNPNLYWYRQAAGRGLQLLFYSVGIGQISSEVPQNLSASRPQDRQFILSSKKLLLSDSGFYLCAWSSQVVHGYTFGSGTRLTVV.

Written as DNA, the CDR3 is TGTGCCAGCAGCTTAGGGGAGGGAGCCGGTACAGACATTCAGTACTTC. It is translated as CASSLGEGAGTDIQYF. The chain employs TRBV7-9 and TRBJ2-4, with 7 nucleotides matching TRBD2. The CDR3 extends over 16 amino acids. Trimming cost V 1 base and J 8 bases; bases outside gene matches: 11. CDR1 and CDR2 from the germline V gene are SEHNR and FQNEAQ (reference sequence).

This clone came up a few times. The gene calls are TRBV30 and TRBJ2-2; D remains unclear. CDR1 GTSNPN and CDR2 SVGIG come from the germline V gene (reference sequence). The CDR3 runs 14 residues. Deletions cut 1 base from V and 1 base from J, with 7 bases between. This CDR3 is CAWSEPGNTGELFF. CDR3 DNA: TGTGCCTGGAGTGAGCCTGGGAACACCGGGGAGCTGTTTTTT.

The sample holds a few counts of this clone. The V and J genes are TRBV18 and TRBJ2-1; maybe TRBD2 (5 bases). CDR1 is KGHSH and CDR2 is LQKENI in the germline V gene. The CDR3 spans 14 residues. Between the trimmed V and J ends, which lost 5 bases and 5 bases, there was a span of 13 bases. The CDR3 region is CASSGRGLDNEQFF. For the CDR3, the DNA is TGTGCCAGCTCAGGAAGAGGACTCGACAATGAGCAGTTCTTC.

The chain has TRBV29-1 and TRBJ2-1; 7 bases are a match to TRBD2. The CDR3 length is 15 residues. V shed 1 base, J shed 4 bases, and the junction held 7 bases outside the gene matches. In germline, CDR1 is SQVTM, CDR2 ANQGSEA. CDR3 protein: CSVEGAGVQYNEQFF. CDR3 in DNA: TGCAGCGTTGAAGGGGCGGGAGTGCAATACAATGAGCAGTTCTTC.

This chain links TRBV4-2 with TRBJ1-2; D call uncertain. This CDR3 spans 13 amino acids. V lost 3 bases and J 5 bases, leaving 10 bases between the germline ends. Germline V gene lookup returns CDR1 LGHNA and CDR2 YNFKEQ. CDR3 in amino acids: CASSQPAGYGYTF. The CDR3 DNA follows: TGTGCCAGCAGCCAGCCCGCCGGGTATGGCTACACCTTC.

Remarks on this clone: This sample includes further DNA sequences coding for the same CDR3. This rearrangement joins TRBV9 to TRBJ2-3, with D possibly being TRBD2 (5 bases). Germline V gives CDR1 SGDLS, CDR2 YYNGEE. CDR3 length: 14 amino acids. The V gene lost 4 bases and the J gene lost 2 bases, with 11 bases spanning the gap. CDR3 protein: CASSPRGSTDTQYF. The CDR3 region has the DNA TGTGCCAGCAGCCCCCGGGGTTCCACAGATACGCAGTATTTT.

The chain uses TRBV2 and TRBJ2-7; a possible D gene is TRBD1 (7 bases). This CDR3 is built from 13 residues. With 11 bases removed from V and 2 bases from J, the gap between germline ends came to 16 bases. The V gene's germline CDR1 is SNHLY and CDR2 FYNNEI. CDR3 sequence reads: CAFRDSGPYEQYF. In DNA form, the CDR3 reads TGTGCCTTCCGGGACAGCGGGCCCTACGAGCAGTACTTC.

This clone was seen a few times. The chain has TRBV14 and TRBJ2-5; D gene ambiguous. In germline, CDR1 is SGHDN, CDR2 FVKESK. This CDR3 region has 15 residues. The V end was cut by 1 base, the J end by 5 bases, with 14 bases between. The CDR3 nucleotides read TGTGCCAGCAGCCAAGTGCAGGCAACCTGGGAGACCCAGTACTTC. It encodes CASSQVQATWETQYF.

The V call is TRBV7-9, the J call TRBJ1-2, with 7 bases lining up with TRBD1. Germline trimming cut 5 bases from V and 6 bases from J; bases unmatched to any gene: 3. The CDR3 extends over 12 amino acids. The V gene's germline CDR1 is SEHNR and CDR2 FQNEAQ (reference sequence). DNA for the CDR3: TGTGCCAGCAGCCTAGGGGGCAATGGCTACACCTTC. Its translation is CASSLGGNGYTF.

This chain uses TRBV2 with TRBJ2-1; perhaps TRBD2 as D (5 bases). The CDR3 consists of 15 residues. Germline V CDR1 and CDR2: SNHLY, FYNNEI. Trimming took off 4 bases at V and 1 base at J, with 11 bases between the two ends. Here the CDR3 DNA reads TGTGCCAGCAGTGCTAATAGCGATTCCTACAATGAGCAGTTCTTC. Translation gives CASSANSDSYNEQFF.

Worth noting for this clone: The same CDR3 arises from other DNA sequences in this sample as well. In nucleotides, the CDR3 is TGTGCCTGGAGTGGACGCGGGAACACTGAAGCTTTCTTT. Encoded protein: CAWSGRGNTEAFF. The chain uses TRBV30 and TRBJ1-1, with D hard to call. Germline loops: CDR1 GTSNPN, CDR2 SVGIG (reference sequence). This CDR3 spans 13 amino acids. Trimming stripped 1 base from V and 1 base from J, with 7 bases between.

The CDR3 spells CASSFRSTGNIQYF. The CDR3 DNA reads as TGTGCCAGCAGTTTCCGATCTACGGGAAACATTCAGTACTTC. The chain joins TRBV6-5 to TRBJ2-4; D gene ambiguous. Looked up from germline, CDR1 is MNHEY and CDR2 is SVGAGI. V was shortened by 4 bases and J by 6 bases, with 13 bases between the two germline ends. The CDR3 covers 14 residues.

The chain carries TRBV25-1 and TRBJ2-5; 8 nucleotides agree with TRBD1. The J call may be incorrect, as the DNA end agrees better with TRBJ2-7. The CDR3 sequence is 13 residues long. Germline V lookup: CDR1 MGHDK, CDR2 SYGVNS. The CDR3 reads CASSGTGSYEQYF. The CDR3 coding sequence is TGTGCCAGCAGCGGGACAGGTTCCTACGAGCAGTACTTC.

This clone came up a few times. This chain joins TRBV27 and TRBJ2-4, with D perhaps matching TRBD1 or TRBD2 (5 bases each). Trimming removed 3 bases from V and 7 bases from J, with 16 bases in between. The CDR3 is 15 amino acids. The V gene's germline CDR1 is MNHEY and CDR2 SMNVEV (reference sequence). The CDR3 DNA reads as TGTGCCAGCAGTTTGTTGGGGCAGGGAGTCAACATTCAGTACTTC. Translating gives CASSLLGQGVNIQYF.

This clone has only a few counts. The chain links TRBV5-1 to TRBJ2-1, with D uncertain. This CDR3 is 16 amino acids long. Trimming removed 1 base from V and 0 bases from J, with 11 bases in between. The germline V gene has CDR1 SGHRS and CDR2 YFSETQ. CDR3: CASSLNFRTSYNEQFF. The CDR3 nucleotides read TGCGCCAGCAGCTTGAATTTTAGGACCTCCTACAATGAGCAGTTCTTC. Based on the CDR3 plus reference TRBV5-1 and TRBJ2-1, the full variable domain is KAGVTQTPRYLIKTRGQQVTLSCSPISGHRSVSWYQQTPGQGLQFLFEYFSETQRNKGNFPGRFSGRQFSNSRSEMNVSTLELGDSALYLCASSLNFRTSYNEQFFGPGTRLTVL.

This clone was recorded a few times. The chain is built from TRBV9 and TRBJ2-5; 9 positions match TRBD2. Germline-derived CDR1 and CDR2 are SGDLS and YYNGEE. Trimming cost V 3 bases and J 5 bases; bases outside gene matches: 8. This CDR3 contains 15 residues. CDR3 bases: TGTGCCAGCAGCGCGACTAGCGGCCCGTGGGAGACCCAGTACTTC. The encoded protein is CASSATSGPWETQYF. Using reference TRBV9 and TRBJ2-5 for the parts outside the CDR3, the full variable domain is DSGVTQTPKHLITATGQRVTLRCSPRSGDLSVYWYQQSLDQGLQFLIQYYNGEERAKGNILERFSAQQFPDLHSELNLSSLELGDSALYFCASSATSGPWETQYFGPGTRLLVL.

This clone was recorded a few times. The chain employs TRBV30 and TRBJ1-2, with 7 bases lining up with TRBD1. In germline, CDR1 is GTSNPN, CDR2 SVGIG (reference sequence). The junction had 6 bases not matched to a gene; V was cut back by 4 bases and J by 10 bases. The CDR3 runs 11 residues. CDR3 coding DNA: TGTGCCTGGACCTCGGGACAGACCTACACCTTC. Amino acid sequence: CAWTSGQTYTF.

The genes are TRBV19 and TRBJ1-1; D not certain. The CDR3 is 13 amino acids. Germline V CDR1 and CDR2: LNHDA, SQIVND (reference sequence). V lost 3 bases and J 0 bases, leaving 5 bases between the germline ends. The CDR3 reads CASSMSVNTEAFF. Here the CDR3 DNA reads TGTGCCAGTAGTATGAGTGTGAACACTGAAGCTTTCTTT.

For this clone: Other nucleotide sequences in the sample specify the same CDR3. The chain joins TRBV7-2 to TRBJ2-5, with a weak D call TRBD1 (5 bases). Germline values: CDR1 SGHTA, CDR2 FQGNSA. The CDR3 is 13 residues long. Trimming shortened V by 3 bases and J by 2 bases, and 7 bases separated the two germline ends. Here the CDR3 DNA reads TGTGCCAGCAGCTTTTCAGGGCAAGAGACCCAGTACTTC. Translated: CASSFSGQETQYF.